The clone carrying this T cell receptor beta chain was detected only a few times. The data were taken from a study of T cells in Graves' hyperthyroidism and ophthalmopathy. Amplification of TCR beta CDR3 regions was performed using RNA transcripts as template. Carried out on the TCR CDR3, a first-round RT-PCR used the HTBI primer set. MiXCR was run by TCRdb on the multiplex PCR reads, yielding one entry per CDR3 protein. Among approximately 400,000 distinct CDR3 sequences listed, 15% to 18% were seen once. V lost 0 bases and J 0 bases, leaving 15 bases between the germline ends. The CDR3 extends over 18 amino acids. CDR1 is DFQATT, CDR2 SNEGSKA, per germline (reference sequence).

The gene calls are TRBV20-1 and TRBJ2-6; either TRBD1 or TRBD2 may supply D (5 bases each). The material sequenced was blood. The receptor was isolated from a woman aged 18-29 years with Graves' hyperthyroidism that later progressed to Graves' ophthalmopathy. CDR3 in amino acids: CSARDLGVRFSGANVLTF. In nucleotides, the CDR3 is TGCAGTGCTAGAGATTTGGGGGTTCGATTCTCTGGGGCCAACGTCCTGACTTTC.